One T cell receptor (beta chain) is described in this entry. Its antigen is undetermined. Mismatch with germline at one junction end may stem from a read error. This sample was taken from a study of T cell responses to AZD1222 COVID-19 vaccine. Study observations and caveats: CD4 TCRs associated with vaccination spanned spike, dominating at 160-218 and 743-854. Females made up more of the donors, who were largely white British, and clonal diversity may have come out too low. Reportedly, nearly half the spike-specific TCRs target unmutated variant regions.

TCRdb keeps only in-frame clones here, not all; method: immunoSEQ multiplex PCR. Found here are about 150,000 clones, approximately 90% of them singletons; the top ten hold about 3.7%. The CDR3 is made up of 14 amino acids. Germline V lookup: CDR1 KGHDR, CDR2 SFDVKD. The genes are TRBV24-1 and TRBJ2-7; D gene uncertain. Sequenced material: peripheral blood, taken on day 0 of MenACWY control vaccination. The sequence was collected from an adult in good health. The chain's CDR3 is CATSDSRSSHEQYF. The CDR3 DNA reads TGTGCCACCAGTGATTCAAGGAGCTCCCACGAGCAGTACTTC.